A few counts support the clone carrying this T cell receptor beta chain. Naive, central memory, regulatory and stem cell-like memory cells within the CD4+ compartment were sorted using CD45RO/CCR7/CD25/CD127/CD95/CD27. TCRB transcripts that were expressed got sequenced, as all of the isolated RNA had been reverse transcribed. Clones were read by immunoSEQ multiplex PCR, and TCRdb kept only the in-frame ones, dropping some. This sample has 860,000 or so clones, with about a sixth found just once. These data originate in a study of beta chain features in type 1 diabetes. This CDR3 comprises 14 residues. Germline CDR1 and CDR2: ENHRY and SYGVKD. V lost 6 bases and J lost 2, with 10 bases in between.

The clonotype comes from a woman aged 18-29 years in good health. The chain links TRBV10-3 to TRBJ2-2, with D possibly being TRBD2 (5 bases). Source material: naive CD4+ T cells from blood. The CDR3 sequence is CAISAGINTGELFF. CDR3 nucleotide sequence: TGTGCCATCAGCGCCGGGATAAACACCGGGGAGCTGTTTTTT.